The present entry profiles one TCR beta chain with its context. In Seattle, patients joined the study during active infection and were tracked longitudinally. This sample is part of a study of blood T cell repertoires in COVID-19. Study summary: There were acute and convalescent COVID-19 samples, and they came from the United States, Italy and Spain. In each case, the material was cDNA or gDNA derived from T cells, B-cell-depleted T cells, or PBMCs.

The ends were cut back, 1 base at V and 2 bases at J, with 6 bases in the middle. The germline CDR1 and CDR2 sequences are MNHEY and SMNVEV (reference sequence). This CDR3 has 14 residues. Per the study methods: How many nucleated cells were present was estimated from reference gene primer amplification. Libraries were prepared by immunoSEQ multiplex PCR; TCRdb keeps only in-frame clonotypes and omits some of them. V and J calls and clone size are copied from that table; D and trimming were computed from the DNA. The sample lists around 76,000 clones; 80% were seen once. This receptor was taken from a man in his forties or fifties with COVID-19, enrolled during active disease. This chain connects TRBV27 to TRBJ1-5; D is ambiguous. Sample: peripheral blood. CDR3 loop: CASSLYRGNQPQHF. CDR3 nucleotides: TGTGCCAGCAGTTTATATCGAGGCAATCAGCCCCAGCATTTT.